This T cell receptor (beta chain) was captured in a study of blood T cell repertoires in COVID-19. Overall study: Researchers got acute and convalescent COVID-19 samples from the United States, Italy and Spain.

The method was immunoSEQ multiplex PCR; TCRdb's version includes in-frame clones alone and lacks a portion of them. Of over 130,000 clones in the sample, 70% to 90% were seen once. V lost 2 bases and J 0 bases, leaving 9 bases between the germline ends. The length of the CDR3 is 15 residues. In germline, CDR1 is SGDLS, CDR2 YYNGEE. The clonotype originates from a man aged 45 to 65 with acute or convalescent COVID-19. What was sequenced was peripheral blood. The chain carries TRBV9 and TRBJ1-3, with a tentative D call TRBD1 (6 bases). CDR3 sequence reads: CASSVTGSSGNTIYF. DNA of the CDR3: TGTGCCAGCAGCGTGACAGGTTCCTCTGGAAACACCATATATTTT.